A single sample gave rise to the 21 T cell receptor beta chains below, sequenced in a study of blood T cell repertoires in COVID-19. Sequenced by immunoSEQ multiplex PCR; TCRdb stores in-frame clones only, minus some. Of roughly 380,000 clones in the sample, 88% were seen once. The sequenced sample consisted of PBMCs or T cells enriched from blood (not recorded which). These receptors were obtained from a woman aged 25 to 39 who had been exposed to COVID-19.

The chain links TRBV21-1 to TRBJ2-5; the table's D gene call, TRBD2, was not cross checked with the DNA. TRBV21-1 is listed as a pseudogene. This CDR3 is built from 19 residues. In nucleotides, the CDR3 is TGTGCCAGCAGCAAAGAAGGGACTAGCGGGAGACTCCTCCAAGAGACCCAGTACTTC. This translates into CASSKEGTSGRLLQETQYF.

This rearrangement joins TRBV9 to TRBJ1-1; TRBD1 might be the D (5 bases). The CDR3 has 15 amino acids. Germline loops: CDR1 SGDLS, CDR2 YYNGEE. V was trimmed by 0 bases and J by 5 bases, leaving 14 bases between them. The CDR3 nucleotides read TGTGCCAGCAGCGTAGGTCAGGGCGGACGGACTGAAGCTTTCTTT. Translation gives CASSVGQGGRTEAFF.

The chain is built from TRBV5-1 and TRBJ1-2; TRBD1 matches 7 bases. This CDR3 contains 15 residues. Germline lookup yields CDR1 SGHRS and CDR2 YFSETQ. J gave up 4 bases and V 4 bases, and 10 bases lay outside the gene matches. In nucleotides, the CDR3 is TGCGCCAGCAGCCCAGATGCAGGGGGGCCCTATGGCTACACCTTC. As protein: CASSPDAGGPYGYTF.

The chain recombines TRBV7-2 with TRBJ1-5; D remains ambiguous. Germline values: CDR1 SGHTA, CDR2 FQGNSA. The CDR3 contains 15 residues. V was cut by 0 bases and J by 4 bases, with 10 bases left in between. In nucleotides, the CDR3 is TGTGCCAGCAGCTTAGCCGAGGCTAGGAATCAGCCCCAGCATTTT. Amino acids: CASSLAEARNQPQHF.

The chain is built from TRBV7-6 and TRBJ1-6; D is undetermined. Between the trimmed V and J ends, which lost 1 base and 9 bases, there was a span of 16 bases. CDR3 length equals 16 residues. Germline lookup yields CDR1 SGHVS and CDR2 FNYEAQ. The CDR3 DNA sequence: TGTGCCAGCAGCTTAGAGAGTGGCGGAGGAGGTTCACCCCTCCACTTT. Its protein is CASSLESGGGGSPLHF.

This clone occurred a few times. The chain recombines TRBV4-2 with TRBJ2-3; 9 nucleotides agree with TRBD2. Trimming removed 4 bases from V and 5 bases from J; junction bases left unmatched: 13. Germline CDR1 is LGHNA and CDR2 is YNFKEQ. The CDR3 is made up of 17 amino acids. CDR3 amino acids: CASSLIAGAGSGDTQYF. The CDR3 DNA is TGTGCCAGCAGCCTAATAGCGGGAGCGGGCTCCGGAGATACGCAGTATTTT.

This chain uses TRBV28 with TRBJ2-7, with a possible D match to TRBD1 (5 bases). This CDR3 is 13 amino acids long. V was clipped by 11 bases and J by 2 bases, with 16 bases between them. Germline-derived CDR1 and CDR2 are MDHEN and SYDVKM. The CDR3 spells CASSLTGTYEQYF. In DNA, the CDR3 is TGTGCCTCCTCCTTAACAGGTACCTACGAGCAGTACTTC.

The J gene is TRBJ1-5, the V gene TRBV20-1; no clear D gene. The CDR3 has 13 amino acids. Germline V CDR1 and CDR2: DFQATT, SNEGSKA (reference sequence). The V end was cut by 3 bases, the J end by 2 bases, with 8 bases between. The CDR3 is CSASRQGNQPQHF. DNA for the CDR3: TGCAGTGCTAGTAGGCAGGGCAATCAGCCCCAGCATTTT.

CDR3: CASSLWASAKNEQFF. For the CDR3, the DNA is TGTGCCAGCAGTTTGTGGGCTAGCGCCAAGAATGAGCAGTTCTTC. The V call is TRBV28, the J call TRBJ2-1, with D tentatively TRBD2 (6 bases). CDR1 is MDHEN and CDR2 is SYDVKM in the germline V gene. The CDR3 has 15 residues. V lost 3 bases and J 7 bases, leaving 16 bases between the germline ends.

V gene TRBV6-5 combines with J gene TRBJ2-7, with D unresolved. The CDR3 runs 11 residues. CDR1 and CDR2 from the germline V gene are MNHEY and SVGAGI. The V end lost 5 bases, the J end lost 6 bases, and 8 bases lay between the germline ends. The CDR3 sequence: CASSIRSEQYF. The CDR3 DNA follows: TGTGCCAGCAGTATTCGGTCCGAGCAGTACTTC.

The V call is TRBV9, the J call TRBJ1-1; tentatively, D is TRBD1 (6 bases). CDR1 and CDR2 (germline): SGDLS, YYNGEE. V lost 4 bases and J 1 base, leaving 14 bases between the germline ends. The CDR3 consists of 15 residues. CDR3 loop: CASSRTDSRNTEAFF. CDR3 DNA: TGTGCCAGCAGCCGCACGGACAGCCGGAACACTGAAGCTTTCTTT.

For the CDR3, the DNA is TGTGCCAGCAGCAAAAGGAGAGGCAGGGACACTGAAGCTTTCTTT. Translating gives CASSKRRGRDTEAFF. This sequence joins TRBV21-1 and TRBJ1-1; the table's D call TRBD1 went unverified against the DNA. TRBV21-1 is classified as a pseudogene. The CDR3 loop spans 15 amino acids.

The rearrangement links TRBV9 to TRBJ2-2; D unresolved. CDR1 and CDR2 (germline): SGDLS, YYNGEE. CDR3 size: 14 residues. Trimming pared 0 bases from V and 2 bases from J, leaving 5 bases between. CDR3: CASSVAVNTGELFF. The CDR3 DNA is TGTGCCAGCAGCGTAGCCGTTAACACCGGGGAGCTGTTTTTT.

The CDR3 protein is CASRGTSGINEQFF. CDR3 bases: TGTGCCAGCAGGGGGACTAGCGGAATTAATGAGCAGTTCTTC. V gene TRBV28 combines with J gene TRBJ2-1, with TRBD2 identical over 11 bases. Germline assignment: CDR1 MDHEN and CDR2 SYDVKM. The CDR3 has 14 residues. J was trimmed by 7 bases and V by 6 bases; bases with no gene match: 5.

This rearrangement joins TRBV5-6 to TRBJ1-5; D ambiguous. The length of the CDR3 is 14 residues. Between the trimmed V and J ends, which lost 0 bases and 7 bases, there was a span of 11 bases. Germline-derived CDR1 and CDR2 are SGHDT and YYEEEE. CDR3 loop: CASSLAAAEQPQHF. The CDR3 DNA reads TGTGCCAGCAGCTTGGCGGCCGCGGAGCAGCCCCAGCATTTT.

The V and J genes are TRBV7-9 and TRBJ2-7; TRBD1 matches at 7 bases. V trimming: 6 bases; J trimming: 1 base; junction bases outside the gene matches: 9. Germline assignment: CDR1 SEHNR and CDR2 FQNEAQ (reference sequence). This CDR3 contains 15 residues. CDR3 residues: CASSPTGTVSYEQYF. The CDR3 DNA follows: TGTGCCAGCAGTCCAACCGGGACAGTTTCCTACGAGCAGTACTTC. Full variable domain (rest looked up from reference TRBV7-9 and TRBJ2-7): DTGVSQNPRHKITKRGQNVTFRCDPISEHNRLYWYRQTLGQGPEFLTYFQNEAQLEKSRLLSDRFSAERPKGSFSTLEIQRTEQGDSAMYLCASSPTGTVSYEQYFGPGTRLTVT.

J is TRBJ1-2 and V is TRBV6-5; 7 bases agree with TRBD1. The trim removed 6 bases at V and 3 bases at J, leaving 7 bases unmatched. This CDR3 is built from 14 residues. Germline V lookup: CDR1 MNHEY, CDR2 SVGAGI. CDR3 nucleotides: TGTGCCAGCAGCCCCGACAGGGACTACTATGGCTACACCTTC. This encodes CASSPDRDYYGYTF.

This clone was found once. The V call is TRBV6-1, the J call TRBJ2-3; 10 bases line up with TRBD2. This CDR3 is 17 amino acids long. V was clipped by 6 bases and J by 6 bases; unmatched bases: 15. Per the germline V gene, CDR1 is MNHNS and CDR2 is SASEGT. The CDR3 DNA is TGTGCCAGCAGCGAACCCATGGCTAGCGGGAGTCGGGATACGCAGTATTTT. It yields the protein CASSEPMASGSRDTQYF.

The chain uses TRBV28 and TRBJ2-3; 11 bases are shared with TRBD2. This CDR3 has 15 amino acids. CDR1 and CDR2 from the germline V gene are MDHEN and SYDVKM. Trimming took 6 bases from V and 10 from J; bases not matched to a gene: 12. CDR3 region: CASSPRASGRSAQYF. CDR3 in DNA: TGTGCCAGCAGCCCCAGGGCTAGCGGGAGGTCGGCGCAGTATTTT.

In DNA, the CDR3 is TGTGCCACCAGCCCGGGACAGGGGAGCCACGAGCAGTACTTC. Translation gives CATSPGQGSHEQYF. The chain uses TRBV24-1 and TRBJ2-7; 10 nucleotides agree with TRBD1. Germline loops: CDR1 KGHDR, CDR2 SFDVKD. After removal of 7 bases from V and 5 bases from J, the junction contained 7 bases not matched to a gene. The CDR3 is 14 amino acids.

V and J are TRBV29-1 and TRBJ2-1; D remains ambiguous. V lost 8 bases and J lost 5, with 10 bases in between. CDR1 and CDR2 from the germline V gene are SQVTM and ANQGSEA. There are 11 residues in the CDR3. The CDR3 here is CSIPKNNEQFF. CDR3 in DNA: TGCAGCATTCCAAAAAACAATGAGCAGTTCTTC.